This TCR beta chain is drawn from a study of CD4+ T cells in melanoma. Study observations and caveats: CD8+ T cell, macrophage and B cell function reportedly correlated with neoantigen-specific CD4+ T cells.

V was clipped by 6 bases and J by 4 bases, with 12 bases between them. Germline assignment: CDR1 MNHEY and CDR2 SVGAGI. This CDR3 has 14 residues. Only in-frame clones appear in the TCRdb table, and some are missing; sequencing was by immunoSEQ multiplex PCR. The data hold approximately 14,000 clones, with 68% observed a single time. The sample holds one count of this clone. Its antigen is still unknown. The specimen sequenced was cells from a culture (not recorded whether cultured in vitro). The gene calls are TRBV6-5 and TRBJ1-4; no definite D call. The receptor comes from a human donor with melanoma. The CDR3 region is CASRLGRINEKLFF. The CDR3 DNA sequence: TGTGCCAGCAGACTTGGCAGGATTAATGAAAAACTGTTTTTT.